The present T cell receptor (beta chain) was sequenced within a study of T cells in Graves' hyperthyroidism and ophthalmopathy. Authors of the study amplified TCR beta CDR3 regions from RNA transcripts. The HTBI primer set served for first-round RT-PCR of the TCR CDR3. TCRdb re-called the multiplex PCR reads with MiXCR, one entry per CDR3 protein. The table has approximately 150,000 distinct CDR3 sequences, 9.4% seen once. This clonotype was seen repeatedly, ten times or more. The CDR3 covers 15 residues. Looked up from germline, CDR1 is MNHNY and CDR2 is SVGAGI (reference sequence). V was cut by 2 bases and J by 3 bases, with 13 bases left in between.

The gene calls are TRBV6-6 and TRBJ1-2, with a tentative D call TRBD1 (5 bases). Specimen: blood. This sequence was found in a woman between 18 and 30 years old with Graves' hyperthyroidism that later progressed to Graves' ophthalmopathy. Here the CDR3 reads CASSYRGGLDYGYTF. The CDR3, as DNA: TGTGCCAGCAGTTACCGTGGGGGTTTGGACTATGGCTACACCTTC.